This T cell receptor (beta chain) was retrieved from a study of blood T cell repertoires in COVID-19. Overall study context: From the United States, Italy and Spain came samples of acute and convalescent COVID-19. PBMCs, B-cell-depleted T cells, or T cells provided the cDNA or gDNA that made up the material.

Per the authors' pipeline: Quantification of nucleated cells was approximated via reference gene primer amplification. The data were produced by immunoSEQ multiplex PCR, yet TCRdb's version contains in-frame clones alone and is incomplete. The D gene and trimming were derived from the DNA, and the V and J assignments and clone size from that table. This sample has a few hundred thousand clones, with about 85% found just once. This CDR3 comprises 13 residues. CDR1 is ENHRY and CDR2 is SYGVKD in the germline V gene. The V end lost 5 bases, the J end lost 0 bases, and 7 bases lay between the germline ends.

The receptor was derived from a man between 65 and 85 years old with acute or convalescent COVID-19. The rearrangement joins TRBV10-3 to TRBJ1-1; tentative D call: TRBD1 (6 bases). Sequenced: peripheral blood. In DNA, the CDR3 is TGTGCCATCAGTCGGACAGTGAACACTGAAGCTTTCTTT. Its translation: CAISRTVNTEAFF.